This T cell receptor (beta chain) was sequenced in a study of T cells in Graves' hyperthyroidism and ophthalmopathy. The study left out patients who had uncontrolled infection, other autoimmune disease, pregnancy or lactation. Clinical symptoms, serum thyroxine and TRAb, thyroid ultrasound and orbital computed tomography together formed the diagnostic basis. PBMCs were derived from 7.5 to 10 ml fresh peripheral blood. This clonotype appeared many times. Germline assignment: CDR1 SEHNR and CDR2 FQNEAQ (reference sequence). The CDR3 consists of 15 residues. V was shortened by 0 bases and J by 3 bases, with 11 bases between the two germline ends. The investigators amplified TCR beta CDR3 regions from RNA transcripts. The TCR CDR3 was amplified in a first-round RT-PCR using the HTBI primer set. One entry per CDR3 protein, called by TCRdb with MiXCR from the multiplex PCR reads. The data show about 840,000 distinct CDR3 sequences, roughly 37% seen once.

The receptor was derived from a man aged 18 to 35 with Graves' hyperthyroidism. The material sequenced was blood. V gene TRBV7-9 combines with J gene TRBJ1-1, with D possibly matching TRBD1 (5 bases). The CDR3 here is CASSLARGKDTEAFF. Here the CDR3 DNA reads TGTGCCAGCAGCTTAGCGCGGGGGAAAGACACTGAAGCTTTCTTT.